Below, 9 T cell receptor beta chains from the same sample are listed, as sequenced in a study of T cell repertoires in cytomegalovirus infection. TCRdb re-analysed the reads in MiXCR, keeping a single row per CDR3 protein. The repertoire has around 440,000 distinct CDR3 sequences, approximately 10% of them found once; the top ten carry roughly 10%. Sequenced input: PBMCs. Receptor source: a human donor in good health (CMV status not recorded). Some clones in this sample may be carry-over from other donors' samples.

This clonotype occurred a few times. V gene TRBV20-1 combines with J gene TRBJ2-7; D unclear. The germline gives CDR1 DFQATT, CDR2 SNEGSKA (reference sequence). V lost 5 bases and J lost 7, with 15 bases in between. CDR3 length equals 12 residues. The CDR3 DNA reads TGCAGTGCTCCCCATGCCACGTTTGAGCAGTACTTC. Translated, it gives CSAPHATFEQYF.

The CDR3 loop is CSAVLSGLSYEQYF. CDR3 nucleotides: TGCAGTGCTGTTCTTAGCGGGCTCTCCTACGAGCAGTACTTC. V usage is TRBV20-1 and J usage is TRBJ2-7; TRBD2 agrees at 7 bases. V lost 5 bases to trimming and J lost 0 bases; unmatched junction nucleotides: 7. The CDR3 extends over 14 amino acids. CDR1 is DFQATT and CDR2 is SNEGSKA in the germline V gene (reference sequence).

This sequence joins TRBV19 and TRBJ1-1; TRBD1 might be the D (5 bases). This CDR3 contains 17 residues. Trimming shortened V by 1 base and J by 3 bases, and 18 bases separated the two germline ends. Germline V gene lookup returns CDR1 LNHDA and CDR2 SQIVND (reference sequence). For the CDR3, the DNA is TGTGCCAGTAGTATAGGAAGACGGGCAGGGAGGGACACTGAAGCTTTCTTT. Residues: CASSIGRRAGRDTEAFF.

The chain links TRBV7-9 to TRBJ2-4, with 8 bases aligning to TRBD1. Per the germline V gene, CDR1 is SEHNR and CDR2 is FQNEAQ (reference sequence). This CDR3 contains 15 residues. V shed 4 bases and J 3 bases; nucleotides not matched to a gene: 5. The CDR3 DNA sequence: TGTGCCAGCAGCTCCCCGGACAGGGACAAAAACATTCAGTACTTC. Encoded protein: CASSSPDRDKNIQYF.

Many counts were recorded for this clonotype. The chain couples TRBV19 to TRBJ2-2; the D is unclear. The ends were cut back, 3 bases at V and 3 bases at J, with 14 bases in the middle. CDR3 length: 16 amino acids. From germline, CDR1 is LNHDA and CDR2 SQIVND (reference sequence). The CDR3 loop reads CASSIRPRVDTGELFF. The CDR3 DNA reads as TGTGCCAGTAGTATCAGACCCCGTGTGGACACCGGGGAGCTGTTTTTT.

This clonotype was counted many times. This chain links TRBV27 with TRBJ1-5, with 8 bases that match TRBD1. The J segment lost 2 bases and the V segment lost 4 bases, leaving 7 bases of the junction unmatched. Looked up from germline, CDR1 is MNHEY and CDR2 is SMNVEV (reference sequence). CDR3 size: 16 residues. CDR3 loop: CASSSAGGSGNQPQHF. CDR3 in DNA: TGTGCCAGCAGTTCGGCAGGGGGCTCGGGCAATCAGCCCCAGCATTTT.

This clonotype came up many times. The chain employs TRBV7-8 and TRBJ2-1; TRBD1 aligns across 9 bases. Trimming at V came to 2 bases and at J to 6 bases, leaving 11 bases not matched to a gene. This CDR3 comprises 17 residues. The V gene's germline CDR1 is SGHVS and CDR2 FQNEAQ. CDR3 coding DNA: TGTGCCAGCAGCTTAAGGGAAAACAGGGGGCGCGGCAATGAGCAGTTCTTC. Translating gives CASSLRENRGRGNEQFF.

J is TRBJ1-6 and V is TRBV5-4; no clear D. The CDR3 is 16 residues long. Germline V gene data show CDR1 as SGHNT and CDR2 as YYREEE (reference sequence). Trimming shortened V by 1 base and J by 10 bases, and 18 bases separated the two germline ends. CDR3 nucleotides: TGTGCCAGCAGCTTGCCCAAGGACTCTTTTAGATCACCCCTCCACTTT. Protein sequence: CASSLPKDSFRSPLHF.

There are many counts of this clonotype. J is TRBJ2-1 and V is TRBV6-4, with D unresolved. The CDR3 covers 15 residues. The germline V gene has CDR1 MRHNA and CDR2 SNTAGT. Trimming cost V 0 bases and J 4 bases, with 10 bases left between them. This CDR3 reads CASSDSPETYNEQFF. The DNA for the CDR3 is TGTGCCAGCAGTGACTCCCCGGAGACTTACAATGAGCAGTTCTTC.